This T cell receptor beta chain was profiled in a study of blood T cell repertoires in COVID-19. The overall study: The United States, Italy and Spain were the sources of the acute and convalescent COVID-19 samples. Sample material is recorded as cDNA or gDNA derived from T cells, B-cell-depleted T cells, or PBMCs.

Original methodology: Quantification of nucleated cells was approximated via reference gene primer amplification. Only in-frame clones appear in the TCRdb table, and some are missing; sequencing was by immunoSEQ multiplex PCR. The V and J calls and clone size were taken over from that table, and D and trimming were inferred from the DNA. The sample yields under 200,000 clones, around 82% seen once. V gave up 2 bases and J gave up 5 bases, with 10 bases separating them. Germline V gene sequence: CDR1 SGHTA, CDR2 FQGTGA. The CDR3 consists of 14 residues. The chain combines TRBV7-3 with TRBJ2-1, with D perhaps TRBD2 (5 bases). The clonotype comes from a human donor with acute or convalescent COVID-19. The donor label of this sample is uncertain. Sequencing was performed on peripheral blood. In DNA, the CDR3 is TGTGCCAGCAGCTTACGAGGGATGAACAATGAGCAGTTCTTC. Its translation is CASSLRGMNNEQFF.